This T cell receptor beta chain derives from a study of post-analysis software for immune sequencing data. Study-wide results and limits: Controls significantly exceeded multiple sclerosis patients in normalized Chao1 diversity. Strong same-batch co-clustering of samples appeared with F measure clustering. Among five TRBV segments more frequent in patients than controls were TRBV5-6, TRBV5-1 and TRBV20-1.

cDNA libraries for TCR beta contained unique molecular identifiers. MiXCR, applied by TCRdb to the PCR reads, yields one record per CDR3 protein. The table has roughly 800,000 distinct CDR3 sequences, roughly 27% seen once; the top ten hold 0.5% to 0.6%. The CDR3 length is 20 residues. Germline CDR1 and CDR2: SGHTA and FQGNSA. V shed 5 bases, J shed 12 bases, and the junction held 29 bases outside the gene matches. As regards this clonotype: Its antigen is undetermined.

The sequence was collected from a girl aged 10 to 17 with multiple sclerosis. This rearrangement joins TRBV7-2 to TRBJ2-1; 9 bases are a match to TRBD2. The sequencing input was blood. The CDR3 DNA sequence: TGTGCCAGCAGCCAGGGGCTAGCGGGACCCCTTGGAGGGTCGCAGGGTGGGCAGTTCTTC. As protein: CASSQGLAGPLGGSQGGQFF. The variable domain in full, with the rest retrieved from reference TRBV7-2 and TRBJ2-1, is GAGVSQSPSNKVTEKGKDVELRCDPISGHTALYWYRQSLGQGLEFLIYFQGNSAPDKSGLPSDRFSAERTGGSVSTLTIQRTQQEDSAVYLCASSQGLAGPLGGSQGGQFFGPGTRLTVL.